These 25 T cell receptor beta chains were all obtained from the same sample, sequenced in a study of identical twins. From the 5' RACE reads, TCRdb called clonotypes with MiXCR, one entry per CDR3 protein. The data contain about 220,000 distinct CDR3 sequences, 7.5% of them singletons. The same data also went into a second study, on yellow fever vaccine responses in identical twins.

The sample consisted of CD8+ T cells sorted from blood. These receptors originate from a woman aged 18-29 years in good health.

This clonotype was observed many times. The chain uses TRBV29-1 and TRBJ2-2; maybe TRBD2 (6 bases). This CDR3 comprises 12 residues. CDR1 is SQVTM, CDR2 ANQGSEA, per germline. Between the trimmed V and J ends, which lost 5 bases and 6 bases, there was a span of 10 bases. The CDR3 spells CSVWGRSGELFF. The DNA of the CDR3 is TGCAGCGTTTGGGGGAGGTCCGGGGAGCTGTTTTTT.

This clonotype was detected many times. This chain links TRBV7-8 with TRBJ2-1; D is perhaps TRBD2 (5 bases). The ends were cut back, 4 bases at V and 4 bases at J, with 11 bases in the middle. Germline values: CDR1 SGHVS, CDR2 FQNEAQ. The CDR3 sequence is 14 residues long. The CDR3 DNA is TGTGCCAGCAGCTCCCCGGGGAGATACAATGAGCAGTTCTTC. Translation gives CASSSPGRYNEQFF.

This clonotype was observed many times. This chain uses TRBV12-3 or TRBV12-4 with TRBJ2-1, with D possibly being TRBD2 (6 bases). V was cut by 6 bases and J by 4 bases, with 16 bases left in between. CDR3 length equals 15 residues. The CDR3 DNA reads TGTGCCAGCAGCCCCCCGGGACTGGATTACAATGAGCAGTTCTTC. This encodes CASSPPGLDYNEQFF.

The chain links TRBV28 to TRBJ2-7; TRBD1 matches 10 bases. This CDR3 is built from 17 residues. Germline lookup yields CDR1 MDHEN and CDR2 SYDVKM. V was clipped by 6 bases and J by 5 bases; unmatched bases: 16. The CDR3 loop is CASSPYTDRGPRDEQYV. DNA for the CDR3: TGTGCCAGCAGCCCATATACCGACAGGGGGCCAAGGGACGAGCAGTACGTC.

In its sample, this clonotype was seen a few times. The chain combines TRBV4-1 with TRBJ1-1; TRBD1 matches at 7 bases. Unmatched junction bases numbered 5, after V lost 0 bases and J lost 4 bases. CDR3 length: 15 residues. Germline CDR1 reads MGHRA; CDR2 reads YSYEKL. CDR3 in amino acids: CASSQDPGQSTEAFF. CDR3 bases: TGCGCCAGCAGCCAAGATCCGGGACAGAGCACTGAAGCTTTCTTT.

This clonotype was picked up a small number of times. The chain joins TRBV3-1 to TRBJ2-5; TRBD1 matches at 7 bases. Germline-derived CDR1 and CDR2 are LGHDT and YNNKEL (reference sequence). Losses at the gene ends were 4 bases for V and 2 bases for J; bases not matched to a gene: 7. The CDR3 loop spans 15 amino acids. This chain's CDR3 is CASSPYPGQQETQYF. DNA of the CDR3: TGTGCCAGCAGCCCCTACCCGGGACAGCAAGAGACCCAGTACTTC.

This clonotype was counted only a few times. The chain couples TRBV6-1 to TRBJ2-3; D might be TRBD1 or TRBD2, each matching 8 bases. The germline V gene has CDR1 MNHNS and CDR2 SASEGT. CDR3 size: 15 residues. V was shortened by 1 base and J by 9 bases, with 17 bases between the two germline ends. The CDR3 loop reads CASSEEVAGTGTQYF. CDR3 nucleotide sequence: TGTGCCAGCAGTGAAGAGGTAGCGGGGACAGGAACGCAGTATTTT.

This clonotype was detected a few times. The chain combines TRBV6-6 with TRBJ2-1, with a possible D match to TRBD1 (6 bases). Trimming took off 3 bases at V and 8 bases at J, with 20 bases between the two ends. The germline CDR1 and CDR2 sequences are MNHNY and SVGAGI (reference sequence). The CDR3 runs to 16 residues. CDR3 DNA: TGTGCCAGCAGTTATTATCCGACAGGTATTGATCATGAGCAGTTCTTC. This gives the protein CASSYYPTGIDHEQFF.

The V gene is TRBV10-3, the J gene TRBJ2-7; D uncertain. Between the trimmed V and J ends, which lost 7 bases and 7 bases, there was a span of 17 bases. The CDR3 spans 13 residues. Germline loops: CDR1 ENHRY, CDR2 SYGVKD. CDR3 residues: CAINGPEAREQYF. CDR3 sequence (DNA): TGTGCCATCAATGGTCCCGAGGCCCGGGAGCAGTACTTC.

The chain joins TRBV5-1 to TRBJ2-1, with TRBD1 matching over 9 bases. Germline CDR1 reads SGHRS; CDR2 reads YFSETQ. CDR3 length: 16 residues. V lost 0 bases and J lost 5; bases outside the gene matches: 6. The CDR3 DNA sequence: TGCGCCAGCAGCTTGGAGGGGACAGGGACCCACAATGAGCAGTTCTTC. Protein: CASSLEGTGTHNEQFF.

This clonotype has a handful of counts. V is TRBV7-8 and J is TRBJ2-1; D gene ambiguous. Trimming took off 5 bases at V and 0 bases at J, with 11 bases between the two ends. CDR3 size: 15 residues. Looked up from germline, CDR1 is SGHVS and CDR2 is FQNEAQ. The CDR3 reads CASSPVVSSYNEQFF. The CDR3 DNA sequence: TGTGCCAGCAGCCCGGTGGTCTCCTCCTACAATGAGCAGTTCTTC.

This clonotype showed up just once. J is TRBJ2-1 and V is TRBV15, with D unclear. Trimming left V 0 bases short and J 3 bases short, with 12 bases between. The CDR3 length is 16 residues. Looked up from germline, CDR1 is LNHNV and CDR2 is YYDKDF (reference sequence). The CDR3 is CATSRDMSTHYNEQFF. The CDR3 nucleotides are TGTGCCACCAGCAGAGATATGAGCACCCACTACAATGAGCAGTTCTTC.

The V and J genes are TRBV6-1 and TRBJ2-7; 11 nucleotides match TRBD2. Per the germline V gene, CDR1 is MNHNS and CDR2 is SASEGT. The CDR3 covers 15 residues. The V and J ends lost 2 bases and 5 bases, in that order; junction bases with no gene match: 5. CDR3 residues: CASSEIAGGPDEQYF. The DNA of the CDR3 is TGTGCCAGCAGTGAAATAGCGGGAGGGCCGGACGAGCAGTACTTC.

V usage is TRBV11-1 and J usage is TRBJ2-1, with D maybe TRBD1 (6 bases). This CDR3 comprises 18 residues. The V gene's germline CDR1 is SGHAT and CDR2 FQDESV (reference sequence). V was shortened by 3 bases and J by 6 bases, with 24 bases between the two germline ends. The CDR3 reads CASSFHPTDRHRGNEQFF. As DNA, the CDR3 is TGTGCCAGCAGCTTCCACCCCACCGACAGGCATCGGGGCAATGAGCAGTTCTTC.

This clonotype was detected many times. The chain links TRBV12-3 or TRBV12-4 to TRBJ2-7, with D tentatively TRBD2 (6 bases). This CDR3 is built from 14 residues. V dropped 4 bases and J dropped 3 bases, with 13 bases sitting between them. CDR3 protein: CASSYGSPLYEQYF. In nucleotides, the CDR3 is TGTGCCAGCAGTTACGGGAGCCCCCTCTACGAGCAGTACTTC.

This clonotype turned up a few times. The chain carries TRBV5-8 and TRBJ2-7; tentatively, D is TRBD1 (5 bases). Trimming took 5 bases from V and 5 from J, leaving 11 bases between them. CDR1 SGHTS and CDR2 YDEGEE come from the germline V gene. This CDR3 has 12 residues. The CDR3 is CASRPGYHEQYF. Here the CDR3 DNA reads TGTGCCAGCAGGCCAGGGTACCACGAGCAGTACTTC.

This chain connects TRBV7-6 to TRBJ2-3; D gene ambiguous. V was clipped by 3 bases and J by 2 bases, with 12 bases between them. Per the germline V gene, CDR1 is SGHVS and CDR2 is FNYEAQ. The CDR3 length is 15 residues. Written as DNA, the CDR3 is TGTGCCAGCAGCTTCCTATATTTTCACACAGATACGCAGTATTTT. Its translation: CASSFLYFHTDTQYF.

This clonotype has a handful of counts. This chain joins TRBV2 and TRBJ2-5; tentatively, D is TRBD1 (5 bases). V lost 10 bases and J 4 bases, leaving 13 bases between the germline ends. Germline loops: CDR1 SNHLY, CDR2 FYNNEI. The CDR3 spans 12 residues. This chain's CDR3 is CATQGLGETQYF. The CDR3 DNA reads as TGTGCCACCCAGGGCCTGGGAGAGACCCAGTACTTC.

This clonotype was seen more than once but under ten times. This chain connects TRBV7-9 to TRBJ2-1; 12 nucleotides line up with TRBD2. CDR1 SEHNR and CDR2 FQNEAQ come from the germline V gene (reference sequence). The ends lost 4 bases at V and 4 bases at J; junction bases unmatched: 5. The CDR3 has 16 amino acids. The CDR3 spells CASSSPTSGGYNEQFF. CDR3 bases: TGTGCCAGCAGCTCCCCGACTAGCGGGGGATACAATGAGCAGTTCTTC.

The chain joins TRBV5-5 to TRBJ2-3, with D hard to call. CDR3 length equals 13 residues. Germline lookup yields CDR1 SGHKS and CDR2 YYEKEE (reference sequence). Trimming shortened V by 0 bases and J by 7 bases, and 9 bases separated the two germline ends. In nucleotides, the CDR3 is TGTGCCAGCAGCTTGGCCTTAGGGAATACGCAGTATTTT. Translation gives CASSLALGNTQYF.

The V and J genes are TRBV15 and TRBJ1-2; no clear D gene. The germline CDR1 and CDR2 sequences are LNHNV and YYDKDF (reference sequence). Trimming left V 0 bases short and J 2 bases short, with 10 bases between. The CDR3 loop spans 15 amino acids. CDR3 protein: CATSRDLAANYGYTF. The DNA of the CDR3 is TGTGCCACCAGCAGAGATCTTGCAGCAAACTATGGCTACACCTTC.

This sequence joins TRBV7-9 and TRBJ1-1, with TRBD1 matching over 7 bases. The germline gives CDR1 SEHNR, CDR2 FQNEAQ (reference sequence). There are 12 residues in the CDR3. Trimming at V came to 5 bases and at J to 7 bases, leaving 4 bases not matched to a gene. CDR3 DNA: TGTGCCAGCAGCAGCCGGGACAGTGAAGCTTTCTTT. It encodes CASSSRDSEAFF. Supplemented by reference TRBV7-9 and TRBJ1-1, the full variable domain reads DTGVSQNPRHKITKRGQNVTFRCDPISEHNRLYWYRQTLGQGPEFLTYFQNEAQLEKSRLLSDRFSAERPKGSFSTLEIQRTEQGDSAMYLCASSSRDSEAFFGQGTRLTVV.

The chain links TRBV4-2 to TRBJ2-3; weak D call: TRBD2 (5 bases). V lost 0 bases and J 0 bases, leaving 7 bases between the germline ends. The CDR3 covers 15 residues. CDR1 is LGHNA, CDR2 YNFKEQ, per germline. The CDR3 here is CASSQEERSTDTQYF. The CDR3 DNA reads TGTGCCAGCAGCCAAGAGGAGCGGAGCACAGATACGCAGTATTTT.

The chain joins TRBV7-2 to TRBJ2-3; 11 bases line up with TRBD2. The length of the CDR3 is 17 residues. The J segment lost 1 base and the V segment lost 7 bases, leaving 10 bases of the junction unmatched. Per the germline V gene, CDR1 is SGHTA and CDR2 is FQGNSA. The CDR3 nucleotides are TGTGCCAGCAACCCTACTCCGGGACTAGCGGGCACAGATACGCAGTATTTT. Protein: CASNPTPGLAGTDTQYF.

In this sample, this clonotype turned up many times. The rearrangement joins TRBV20-1 to TRBJ2-2; the match to TRBD2 covers 8 bases. V lost 3 bases to trimming and J lost 3 bases; unmatched junction nucleotides: 3. This CDR3 has 14 amino acids. CDR1 is DFQATT, CDR2 SNEGSKA, per germline (reference sequence). The CDR3 DNA sequence: TGCAGTGCTAGCGGGGGGGCCGACACCGGGGAGCTGTTTTTT. Amino acid sequence: CSASGGADTGELFF.